This T cell receptor beta chain originates from a study of T cell responses to AZD1222 COVID-19 vaccine. The study, taken as a whole, reports: Samples come after the peak T cell response, not at day 14.

V lost 3 bases and J lost 4, with 13 bases in between. CDR3 length equals 15 residues. From germline, CDR1 is SGDLS and CDR2 YYNGEE. As concerns this clone: Its antigen is unknown.

Samples with a second dose at about 4 or about 12 weeks were pooled together. Libraries were prepared by immunoSEQ multiplex PCR; TCRdb keeps only in-frame clonotypes and omits some of them. The sample has 60,000 to 75,000 clones; roughly 80% are singletons. The sequence came from an adult who received the AZD1222 COVID-19 vaccine. The V and J genes are TRBV9 and TRBJ1-4, with D perhaps TRBD1 (5 bases). The specimen was peripheral blood, collected 28 days after the second AZD1222 dose. CDR3 loop: CASSAIGAVNEKLFF. The CDR3 DNA reads as TGTGCCAGCAGCGCAATAGGGGCAGTTAATGAAAAACTGTTTTTT.